Listed below are T cell receptor beta chains from one sample, sequenced in a study of PD-1 blockade in classical Hodgkin lymphoma. The method was immunoSEQ multiplex PCR; TCRdb's version includes in-frame clones alone and lacks a portion of them. The sample contains about 100,000 clones, 80% to 90% of which appear only once. The source material was peripheral blood mononuclear cells (PBMCs), sampled before the second cycle of nivolumab. All receptors derive from a human donor with classical Hodgkin lymphoma. The CDR3 runs from the conserved cysteine through the conserved F or W. Each record gives: J gene, V gene, CDR3 length, clone size, D gene, CDR3 protein, CDR3 DNA. A D gene is named only where the DNA matches it firmly. The size of a clone is reported for some rows only, either as once, few or many, or as a class for expanded clones.

J gene: TRBJ2-5; V gene: TRBV20-1; CDR3 length: 11; clone size: -; D gene: -; CDR3 protein: CSASDGIEQYF; CDR3 DNA: TGCAGTGCTAGTGACGGGATTGAGCAGTACTTC
J gene: TRBJ2-3; V gene: TRBV19; CDR3 length: 13; clone size: -; D gene: -; CDR3 protein: CASREPSTDTQYF; CDR3 DNA: TGTGCCAGTAGAGAGCCCAGCACAGATACGCAGTATTTT
J gene: TRBJ2-3; V gene: TRBV11-2; CDR3 length: 14; clone size: -; D gene: -; CDR3 protein: CASSFTRPTDTQYF; CDR3 DNA: TGTGCCAGCAGCTTTACCAGGCCCACAGATACGCAGTATTTT
J gene: TRBJ1-2; V gene: TRBV4-1; CDR3 length: 16; clone size: -; D gene: TRBD1; CDR3 protein: CASSQDEGTGVYGYTF; CDR3 DNA: TGCGCCAGCAGCCAAGACGAGGGGACAGGGGTTTATGGCTACACCTTC
J gene: TRBJ1-1; V gene: TRBV2; CDR3 length: 13; clone size: -; D gene: -; CDR3 protein: CASRVDGNTEAFF; CDR3 DNA: TGTGCCAGCAGGGTTGACGGGAACACTGAAGCTTTCTTT
J gene: TRBJ2-2; V gene: TRBV5-4; CDR3 length: 13; clone size: -; D gene: -; CDR3 protein: CASSSDLAGELFF; CDR3 DNA: TGTGCCAGCAGCTCAGATCTCGCCGGGGAGCTGTTTTTT
J gene: TRBJ2-1; V gene: TRBV10-1; CDR3 length: 18; clone size: once; D gene: TRBD2; CDR3 protein: CASSESLDGRARRNEQFF; CDR3 DNA: TGCGCCAGCAGTGAGTCGCTTGACGGGAGGGCCAGGCGAAATGAGCAGTTCTTC
J gene: TRBJ2-1; V gene: TRBV11-2; CDR3 length: 15; clone size: -; D gene: TRBD2; CDR3 protein: CASSLPSGRDNEQFF; CDR3 DNA: TGTGCCAGCAGCTTACCTAGCGGGAGGGACAATGAGCAGTTCTTC
J gene: TRBJ2-7; V gene: TRBV11-3; CDR3 length: 15; clone size: -; D gene: -; CDR3 protein: CASPHPNISSYEQYF; CDR3 DNA: TGTGCCAGCCCTCACCCCAATATTAGCTCCTACGAGCAGTACTTC
J gene: TRBJ2-1; V gene: TRBV2; CDR3 length: 17; clone size: -; D gene: -; CDR3 protein: CASSESLGGTLYNEQFF; CDR3 DNA: TGTGCCAGCAGTGAATCATTGGGGGGCACCCTCTACAATGAGCAGTTCTTC
J gene: TRBJ1-4; V gene: TRBV7-2; CDR3 length: 15; clone size: -; D gene: -; CDR3 protein: CASSPTYDGGGKLFF; CDR3 DNA: TGTGCCAGCAGCCCGACGTATGACGGGGGCGGGAAACTGTTTTTT
J gene: TRBJ1-2; V gene: TRBV13; CDR3 length: 16; clone size: once; D gene: TRBD1; CDR3 protein: CASSDHGTADNYGYTF; CDR3 DNA: TGTGCCAGCAGTGACCATGGGACAGCCGATAACTATGGCTACACCTTC
J gene: TRBJ1-3; V gene: TRBV29-1; CDR3 length: 14; clone size: -; D gene: -; CDR3 protein: CSVQGPNSGNTIYF; CDR3 DNA: TGCAGCGTCCAGGGTCCCAACTCTGGAAACACCATATATTTT
J gene: TRBJ2-3; V gene: TRBV6-5; CDR3 length: 14; clone size: -; D gene: -; CDR3 protein: CASNPGIGTDTQYF; CDR3 DNA: TGTGCCAGCAATCCAGGGATAGGGACAGATACGCAGTATTTT
J gene: TRBJ1-5; V gene: TRBV7-9; CDR3 length: 13; clone size: -; D gene: -; CDR3 protein: CASSTPGFQPQHF; CDR3 DNA: TGTGCCAGCAGCACACCAGGGTTTCAGCCCCAGCATTTT
J gene: TRBJ2-5; V gene: TRBV5-1; CDR3 length: 18; clone size: -; D gene: TRBD2; CDR3 protein: CASSFPATSGVYQETQYF; CDR3 DNA: TGCGCCAGCAGCTTCCCAGCAACTAGCGGAGTGTACCAAGAGACCCAGTACTTC
J gene: TRBJ2-2; V gene: TRBV28; CDR3 length: 15; clone size: -; D gene: TRBD2; CDR3 protein: CASRLAGMNTGELFF; CDR3 DNA: TGTGCCAGCAGACTAGCGGGGATGAACACCGGGGAGCTGTTTTTT
J gene: TRBJ1-1; V gene: TRBV28; CDR3 length: 13; clone size: -; D gene: -; CDR3 protein: CASSLEVNTEAFF; CDR3 DNA: TGTGCCAGCAGTTTAGAGGTGAACACTGAAGCTTTCTTT
J gene: TRBJ2-3; V gene: TRBV4-1; CDR3 length: 13; clone size: -; D gene: -; CDR3 protein: CASSSLGADTQYF; CDR3 DNA: TGCGCCAGCAGCTCCCTAGGTGCAGATACGCAGTATTTT
J gene: TRBJ2-1; V gene: TRBV29-1; CDR3 length: 13; clone size: -; D gene: -; CDR3 protein: CSVGGRNYSEQFF; CDR3 DNA: TGCAGCGTTGGGGGGCGCAACTACAGTGAGCAGTTCTTC
J gene: TRBJ1-2; V gene: TRBV5-6; CDR3 length: 15; clone size: once; D gene: -; CDR3 protein: CASSQTIANNYGYTF; CDR3 DNA: TGTGCCAGCAGCCAAACTATCGCAAACAACTATGGCTACACCTTC
J gene: TRBJ2-7; V gene: TRBV29-1; CDR3 length: 13; clone size: once; D gene: -; CDR3 protein: CSVRPKSSYEQYF; CDR3 DNA: TGCAGCGTTAGGCCCAAGTCCTCCTACGAGCAGTACTTC
J gene: TRBJ1-1; V gene: TRBV5-1; CDR3 length: 16; clone size: -; D gene: TRBD1; CDR3 protein: CASKPLATGMNTEAFF; CDR3 DNA: TGCGCCAGCAAGCCCCTCGCGACAGGGATGAACACTGAAGCTTTCTTT
J gene: TRBJ2-1; V gene: TRBV19; CDR3 length: 14; clone size: once; D gene: -; CDR3 protein: CASMIGVSYNEQFF; CDR3 DNA: TGTGCCAGTATGATAGGGGTTTCCTACAATGAGCAGTTCTTC
J gene: TRBJ1-4; V gene: TRBV14; CDR3 length: 17; clone size: -; D gene: TRBD1; CDR3 protein: CASSQDHYRQGNEKLFF; CDR3 DNA: TGTGCCAGCAGCCAAGACCACTATCGACAGGGTAATGAAAAACTGTTTTTT
J gene: TRBJ2-1; V gene: TRBV15; CDR3 length: 14; clone size: -; D gene: -; CDR3 protein: CATSRRLSYNEQFF; CDR3 DNA: TGTGCCACCAGCCGCAGATTATCCTACAATGAGCAGTTCTTC
J gene: TRBJ2-6; V gene: TRBV7-6; CDR3 length: 17; clone size: -; D gene: TRBD1; CDR3 protein: CASSLGSTGDGANVLTF; CDR3 DNA: TGTGCCAGCAGCTTAGGGTCAACAGGGGATGGGGCCAACGTCCTGACTTTC
J gene: TRBJ2-1; V gene: TRBV2; CDR3 length: 13; clone size: -; D gene: -; CDR3 protein: CASSPEGGHEQFF; CDR3 DNA: TGTGCCAGCAGTCCAGAGGGGGGTCATGAGCAGTTCTTC
J gene: TRBJ2-7; V gene: TRBV30; CDR3 length: 15; clone size: -; D gene: -; CDR3 protein: CAWIQAGKFNYEQYF; CDR3 DNA: TGTGCCTGGATCCAGGCAGGGAAGTTCAACTACGAGCAGTACTTC